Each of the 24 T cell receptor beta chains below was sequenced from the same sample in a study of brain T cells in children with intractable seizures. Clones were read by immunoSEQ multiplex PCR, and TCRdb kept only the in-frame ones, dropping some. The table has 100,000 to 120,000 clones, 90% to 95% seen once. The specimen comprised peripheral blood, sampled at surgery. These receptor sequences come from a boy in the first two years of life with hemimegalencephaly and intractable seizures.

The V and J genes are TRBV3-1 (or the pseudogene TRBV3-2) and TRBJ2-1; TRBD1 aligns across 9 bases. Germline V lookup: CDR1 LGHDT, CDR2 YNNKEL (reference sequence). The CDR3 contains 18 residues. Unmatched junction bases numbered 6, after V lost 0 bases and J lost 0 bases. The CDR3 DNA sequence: TGTGCCAGCAGCCAAGATGGGACAGGGCTAAACTCCTACAATGAGCAGTTCTTC. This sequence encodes CASSQDGTGLNSYNEQFF.

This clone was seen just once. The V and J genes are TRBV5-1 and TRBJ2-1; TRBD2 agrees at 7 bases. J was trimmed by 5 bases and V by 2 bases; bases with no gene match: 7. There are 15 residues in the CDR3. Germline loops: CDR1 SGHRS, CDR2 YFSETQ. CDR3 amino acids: CASSFNAGVDNEQFF. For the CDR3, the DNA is TGCGCCAGCAGCTTTAACGCGGGAGTGGACAATGAGCAGTTCTTC.

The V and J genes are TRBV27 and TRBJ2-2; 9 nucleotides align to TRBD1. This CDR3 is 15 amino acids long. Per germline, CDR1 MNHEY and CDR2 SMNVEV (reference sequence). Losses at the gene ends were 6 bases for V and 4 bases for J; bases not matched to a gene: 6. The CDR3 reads CASRTGGVGTGELFF. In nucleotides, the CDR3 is TGTGCCAGCAGGACAGGGGGGGTGGGCACCGGGGAGCTGTTTTTT.

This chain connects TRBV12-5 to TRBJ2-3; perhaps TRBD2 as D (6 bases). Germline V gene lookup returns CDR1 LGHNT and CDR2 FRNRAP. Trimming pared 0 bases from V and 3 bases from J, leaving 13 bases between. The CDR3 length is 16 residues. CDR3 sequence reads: CASGLVPGSQTDTQYF. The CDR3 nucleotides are TGTGCTAGTGGTTTGGTACCCGGGAGCCAAACAGATACGCAGTATTTT.

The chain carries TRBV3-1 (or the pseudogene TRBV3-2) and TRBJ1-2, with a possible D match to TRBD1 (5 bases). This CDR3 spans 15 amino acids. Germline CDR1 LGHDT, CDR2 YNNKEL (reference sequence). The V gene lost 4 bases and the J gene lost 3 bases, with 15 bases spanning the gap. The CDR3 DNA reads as TGTGCCAGCAGCCCGGGGACGGACCGCTACTATGGCTACACCTTC. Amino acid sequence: CASSPGTDRYYGYTF.

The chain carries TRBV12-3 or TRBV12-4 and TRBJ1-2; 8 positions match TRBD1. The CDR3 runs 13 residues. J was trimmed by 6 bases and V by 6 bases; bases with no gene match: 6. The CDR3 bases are TGTGCCAGCAGGACGGACAGGGCCCATGGCTACACCTTC. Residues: CASRTDRAHGYTF.

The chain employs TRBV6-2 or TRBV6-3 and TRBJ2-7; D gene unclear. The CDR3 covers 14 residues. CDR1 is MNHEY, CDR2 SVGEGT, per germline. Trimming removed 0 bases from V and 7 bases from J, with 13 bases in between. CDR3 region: CASSYSGLTGEQYF. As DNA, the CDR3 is TGTGCCAGCAGTTACTCAGGCCTTACGGGTGAGCAGTACTTC.

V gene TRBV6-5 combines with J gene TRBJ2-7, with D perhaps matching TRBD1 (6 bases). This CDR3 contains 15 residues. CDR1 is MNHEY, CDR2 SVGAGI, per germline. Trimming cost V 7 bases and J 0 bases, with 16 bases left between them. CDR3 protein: CASTLVRGGSYEQYF. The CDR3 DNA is TGTGCCAGCACTCTAGTCCGAGGGGGCTCCTACGAGCAGTACTTC.

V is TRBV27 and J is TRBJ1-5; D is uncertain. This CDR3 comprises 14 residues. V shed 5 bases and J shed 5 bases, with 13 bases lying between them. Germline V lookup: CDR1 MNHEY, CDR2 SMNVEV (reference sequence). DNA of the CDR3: TGTGCCAGCAGTCCCCTCCCGGAATATCAGCCCCAGCATTTT. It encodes CASSPLPEYQPQHF.

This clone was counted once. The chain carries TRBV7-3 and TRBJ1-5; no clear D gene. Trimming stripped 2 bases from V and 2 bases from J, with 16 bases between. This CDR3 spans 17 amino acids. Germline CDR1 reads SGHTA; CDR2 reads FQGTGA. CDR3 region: CASSLPPTEAGNQPQHF. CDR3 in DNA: TGTGCCAGCAGCTTACCCCCGACGGAAGCGGGCAATCAGCCCCAGCATTTT.

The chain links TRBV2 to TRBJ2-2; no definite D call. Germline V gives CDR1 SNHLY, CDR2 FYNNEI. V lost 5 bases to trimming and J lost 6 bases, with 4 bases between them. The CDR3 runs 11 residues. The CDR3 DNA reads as TGTGCCAGCAGTCTCCCCGGGGAGCTGTTTTTT. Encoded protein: CASSLPGELFF.

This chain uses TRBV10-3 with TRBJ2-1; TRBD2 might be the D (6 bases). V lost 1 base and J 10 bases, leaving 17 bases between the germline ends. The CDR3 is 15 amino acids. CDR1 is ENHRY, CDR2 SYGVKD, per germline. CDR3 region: CAISEYQTRPIEQFF. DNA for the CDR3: TGTGCCATCAGTGAGTACCAGACTAGACCCATCGAGCAGTTCTTC.

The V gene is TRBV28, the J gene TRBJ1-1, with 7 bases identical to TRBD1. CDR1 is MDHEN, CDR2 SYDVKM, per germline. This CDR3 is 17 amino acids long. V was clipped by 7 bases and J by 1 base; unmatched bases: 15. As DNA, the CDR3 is TGTGCCAGCAAAGGTGTCCTGATCAGGGGGTGGAACACTGAAGCTTTCTTT. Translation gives CASKGVLIRGWNTEAFF. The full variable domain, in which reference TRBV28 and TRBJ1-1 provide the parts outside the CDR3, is DVKVTQSSRYLVKRTGEKVFLECVQDMDHENMFWYRQDPGLGLRLIYFSYDVKMKEKGDIPEGYSVSREKKERFSLILESASTNQTSMYLCASKGVLIRGWNTEAFFGQGTRLTVV.

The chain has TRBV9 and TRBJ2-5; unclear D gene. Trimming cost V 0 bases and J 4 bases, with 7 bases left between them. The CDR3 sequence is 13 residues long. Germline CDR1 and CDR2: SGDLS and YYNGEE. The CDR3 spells CASSVGNRETQYF. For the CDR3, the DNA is TGTGCCAGCAGCGTAGGGAACAGAGAGACCCAGTACTTC. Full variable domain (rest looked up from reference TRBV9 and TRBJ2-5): DSGVTQTPKHLITATGQRVTLRCSPRSGDLSVYWYQQSLDQGLQFLIQYYNGEERAKGNILERFSAQQFPDLHSELNLSSLELGDSALYFCASSVGNRETQYFGPGTRLLVL.

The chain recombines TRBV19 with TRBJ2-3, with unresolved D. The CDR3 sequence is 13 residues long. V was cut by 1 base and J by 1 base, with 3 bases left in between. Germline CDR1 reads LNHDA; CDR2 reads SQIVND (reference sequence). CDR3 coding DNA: TGTGCCAGTAGTATAGCGGGCACAGATACGCAGTATTTT. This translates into CASSIAGTDTQYF.

Here the CDR3 DNA reads TGTGCCAGCAGCCCTATAGGGAGGGACAGGTCCTCCTACGAGCAGTACTTC. It yields the protein CASSPIGRDRSSYEQYF. The genes are TRBV14 and TRBJ2-7; tentatively, D is TRBD1 (8 bases). The CDR3 totals 17 residues. Germline assignment: CDR1 SGHDN and CDR2 FVKESK. Trimming removed 4 bases at V and 0 bases at J, with 19 bases between.

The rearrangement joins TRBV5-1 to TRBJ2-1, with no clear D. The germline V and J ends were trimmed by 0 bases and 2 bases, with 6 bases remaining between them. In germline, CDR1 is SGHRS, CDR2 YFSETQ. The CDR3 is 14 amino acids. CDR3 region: CASSLGTTYNEQFF. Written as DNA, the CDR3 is TGCGCCAGCAGCTTGGGGACGACCTACAATGAGCAGTTCTTC.

CDR3 nucleotides: TGCAGCGTTGCGGGACTCCCCGTTGGCACTGAGCAGTTCTTC. Its translation is CSVAGLPVGTEQFF. The chain carries TRBV29-1 and TRBJ2-1; TRBD2 might be the D (6 bases). V was clipped by 4 bases and J by 9 bases, with 19 bases between them. Germline V gene lookup returns CDR1 SQVTM and CDR2 ANQGSEA. The CDR3 sequence is 14 residues long.

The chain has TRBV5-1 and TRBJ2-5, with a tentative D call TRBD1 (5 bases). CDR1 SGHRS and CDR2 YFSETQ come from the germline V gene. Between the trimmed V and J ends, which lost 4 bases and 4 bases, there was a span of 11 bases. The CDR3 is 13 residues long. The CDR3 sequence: CASSVTRAETQYF. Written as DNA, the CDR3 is TGCGCCAGCAGCGTGACCAGGGCAGAGACCCAGTACTTC.

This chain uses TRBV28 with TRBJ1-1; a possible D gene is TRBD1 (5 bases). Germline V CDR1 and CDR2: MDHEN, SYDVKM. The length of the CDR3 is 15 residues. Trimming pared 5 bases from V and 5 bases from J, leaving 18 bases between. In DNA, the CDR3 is TGTGCCAGCAGTCCCCGGGGTAGGGGCGATACTGAAGCTTTCTTT. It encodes CASSPRGRGDTEAFF. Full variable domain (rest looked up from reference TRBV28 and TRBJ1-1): DVKVTQSSRYLVKRTGEKVFLECVQDMDHENMFWYRQDPGLGLRLIYFSYDVKMKEKGDIPEGYSVSREKKERFSLILESASTNQTSMYLCASSPRGRGDTEAFFGQGTRLTVV.

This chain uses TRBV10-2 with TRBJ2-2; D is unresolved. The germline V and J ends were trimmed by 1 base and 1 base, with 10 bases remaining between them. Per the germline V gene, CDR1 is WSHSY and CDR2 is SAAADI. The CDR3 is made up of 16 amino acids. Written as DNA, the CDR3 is TGCGCCAGCAGTGAGTTTGCAACCCAGAACACCGGGGAGCTGTTTTTT. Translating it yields CASSEFATQNTGELFF.

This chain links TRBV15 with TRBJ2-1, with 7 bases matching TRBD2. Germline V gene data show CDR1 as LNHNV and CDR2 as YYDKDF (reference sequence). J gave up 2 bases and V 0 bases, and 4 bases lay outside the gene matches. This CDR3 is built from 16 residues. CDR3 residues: CATSRDGGGAYNEQFF. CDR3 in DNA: TGTGCCACCAGCAGAGACGGGGGAGGGGCCTACAATGAGCAGTTCTTC.

CDR3: CASSWSLSGANVLTF. The CDR3 DNA reads TGTGCCAGCAGCTGGAGTCTATCTGGGGCCAACGTCCTGACTTTC. V is TRBV5-5 and J is TRBJ2-6; D is unresolved. CDR3 length: 15 residues. Germline V gene sequence: CDR1 SGHKS, CDR2 YYEKEE (reference sequence). The V gene lost 3 bases and the J gene lost 1 base, with 8 bases spanning the gap.

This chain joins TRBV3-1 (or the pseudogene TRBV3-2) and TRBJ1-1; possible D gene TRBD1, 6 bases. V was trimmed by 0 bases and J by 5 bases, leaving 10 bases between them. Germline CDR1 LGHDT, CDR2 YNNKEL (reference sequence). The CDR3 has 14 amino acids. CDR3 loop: CASSQDLRGTEAFF. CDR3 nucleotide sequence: TGTGCCAGCAGCCAAGATTTGAGGGGGACTGAAGCTTTCTTT.